Listed below are T cell receptor beta chains from one sample, sequenced in a study of cytomegalovirus exposure and HLA in healthy donors. Generated by immunoSEQ multiplex PCR, the TCRdb table keeps only in-frame clones and is missing some. In the table there are 200,000 to 250,000 clones, roughly four fifths of which are singletons. Sequencing input: PBMCs. The receptors were gathered from a woman aged 40-49 years in good health and CMV-seronegative. CDR3s include the opening cysteine and the closing phenylalanine or tryptophan. Each record gives: D gene, J gene, V gene, clone size, CDR3 DNA, CDR3 protein. A D gene is named only where the DNA matches it firmly. Size values are once, few and many counts, or a class for expanded clones, and some rows have none.

.	TRBJ2-1	TRBV30	.	TGTGCCTGGAAAGGGGGTCGGGTCCCCTACAATGAGCAGTTCTTC	CAWKGGRVPYNEQFF
TRBD1	TRBJ2-7	TRBV28	.	TGTGCCAGCACCGCCGGGGGACAGGGGGGATCCTACGAGCAGTACTTC	CASTAGGQGGSYEQYF
TRBD1	TRBJ1-2	TRBV2	.	TGTGCCAGCCTCCCGATAGGGGACAGGTCCTATGGCTACACCTTC	CASLPIGDRSYGYTF
TRBD1	TRBJ1-4	TRBV4-2	once	TGTGCCAGCAGCCACGGACAGGGGAAGGAAAAACTGTTCTTT	CASSHGQGKEKLFF
.	TRBJ2-7	TRBV7-9	.	TGTGCCAGCAGCTCGGGACTGACCCTCTACGAGCAGTACTTC	CASSSGLTLYEQYF
TRBD1	TRBJ1-1	TRBV10-3	few	TGTGCCATCAGTGGGGGACAGTCCTTGGGGACTGAAGCTTTCTTT	CAISGGQSLGTEAFF
TRBD1	TRBJ2-7	TRBV28	.	TGTGCCGGCAGCCCTATTGGACAGGGATCCTACGAGCAGTACTTC	CAGSPIGQGSYEQYF
.	TRBJ1-5	TRBV28	.	TGTGCCAGCAGGAAACAGGTTAATCAGCCCCAGCATTTT	CASRKQVNQPQHF
.	TRBJ1-1	TRBV27	.	TGTGCCAGCAGGGCGCGGCCAGGGGCCTCTGAAGCTTTCTTT	CASRARPGASEAFF
.	TRBJ1-3	TRBV5-5	.	TGTGCCAGCAGCTTTCAGCGCTCTGGAAACACCATATATTTT	CASSFQRSGNTIYF
.	TRBJ2-7	TRBV4-1	.	TGCGCCAGCAGCCAAGCCCGGGCCTACGAGCAGTACTTC	CASSQARAYEQYF
.	TRBJ1-4	TRBV5-5	few	TGTGCCAGCAGCTTGTTTTCTGAGGGTCTCGCAACTAATGAAAAACTGTTTTTT	CASSLFSEGLATNEKLFF
.	TRBJ1-2	TRBV5-1	.	TGCGCCAGCAGCACAGGACAGTGGGGCTACACCTTC	CASSTGQWGYTF
TRBD1	TRBJ2-5	TRBV11-3	.	TGTGCCAGCAGCTCATCAGGGGGCGCGTTAGAGACCCAGTACTTC	CASSSSGGALETQYF
.	TRBJ1-5	TRBV27	.	TGTGCCAGCAGTTTATGGTCCAGATCAGATAGCAATCAGCCCCAGCATTTT	CASSLWSRSDSNQPQHF
.	TRBJ1-5	TRBV28	.	TGTGCCAGCAGTTTATTTGGCCAAAGCAATCAGCCCCAGCATTTT	CASSLFGQSNQPQHF
.	TRBJ1-3	TRBV11-2	.	TGTGCCAGCAGCTCGCAGGAAACGATCTCTGGAAACACCATATATTTT	CASSSQETISGNTIYF
TRBD1	TRBJ2-2	TRBV11-2	.	TGTGCCAGCAGACGAACGACAGGGGCGGGCGGGGAGCTGTTTTTT	CASRRTTGAGGELFF
TRBD2	TRBJ2-1	TRBV6-1	.	TGTGCCAGCAGTGTAGGGTACGGGAGGAGCCAAGGTGAGCAGTTCTTC	CASSVGYGRSQGEQFF
TRBD1	TRBJ2-5	TRBV11-2	.	TGTGCCAGCAGTCACAGGGGACAGCAAGAGACCCAGTACTTC	CASSHRGQQETQYF
.	TRBJ1-3	TRBV5-1	.	TGCGCCAGCAGCTTGGACCCCAGCTCTGGAAACACCATATATTTT	CASSLDPSSGNTIYF
TRBD2	TRBJ2-1	TRBV5-1	once	TGCGCCAGCAGCTTGAGACTAGCGGGAGGGCCTGCCAATGAGCAGTTCTTC	CASSLRLAGGPANEQFF
TRBD1	TRBJ2-7	TRBV19	.	TGTGCCAGTAGTGTACAGGGGGCAAGCTACGAGCAGTACTTC	CASSVQGASYEQYF
.	TRBJ1-1	TRBV19	.	TGTGCCAGTAGTCGGAACACTGAAGCTTTCTTT	CASSRNTEAFF
.	TRBJ2-6	TRBV9	once	TGTGCCAGCAGCGTAGGCCAGGGCGTAGGGGCCAACGTCCTGACTTTC	CASSVGQGVGANVLTF
TRBD2	TRBJ2-1	TRBV2	once	TGTGCCAGCAGCGGGGCAACTAGCGGGCTCCCCGATGAGCAGTTCTTC	CASSGATSGLPDEQFF
.	TRBJ2-2	TRBV6-6	.	TGTGCCAGCAGCGACTACGGCGGGGAGCTGTTTTTT	CASSDYGGELFF
.	TRBJ1-4	TRBV7-9	.	TGTGCCAGCAGCCTCAGAGGAGGGCTCACAACTAATGAAAAACTGTTTTTT	CASSLRGGLTTNEKLFF
.	TRBJ1-1	TRBV30	few	TGTGCCTGGAAAACCATGACTCCTGAAGCTTTCTTT	CAWKTMTPEAFF
.	TRBJ1-1	TRBV15	.	TGTGCCACCAGCAGAGTCATCCGGTCCGAAGCTTTCTTT	CATSRVIRSEAFF
.	TRBJ1-5	TRBV28	.	TGTGCCAGCAGTACCCGCAGGGTAAGCCAGCCCCAGCATTTT	CASSTRRVSQPQHF
.	TRBJ2-5	TRBV10-2	.	TGCGCCAGCAGGCCGGGAGTGGGGTACCAAGAGACCCAGTACTTC	CASRPGVGYQETQYF
.	TRBJ2-2	TRBV9	.	TGTGCCAGCAGCGTAGGCGGTTTCGGTTCCGGGGAGCTGTTTTTT	CASSVGGFGSGELFF
TRBD1	TRBJ1-2	TRBV19	.	TGTGCCAGTAGTCGGGACAGTAACTATGGCTACACCTTC	CASSRDSNYGYTF
.	TRBJ1-2	TRBV4-1	few	TGCGCCAGCAGCCAGGGGGGTAACTATGGCTACACCTTC	CASSQGGNYGYTF
TRBD1	TRBJ2-3	TRBV6-5	.	TGTGCCACCCGAGACAGGGGGCCAGATACGCAGTATTTT	CATRDRGPDTQYF
.	TRBJ2-1	TRBV30	.	TGTGCCTGGAGTCCAGGGGACGGAGACTACAATGAGCAGTTCTTC	CAWSPGDGDYNEQFF